Detailed here is one T cell receptor beta chain. Its antigen is unidentified. Repertoires were generated with immunoSEQ multiplex PCR, while TCRdb's copy carries only in-frame clones and drops some. The data show 2 million to 2.5 million clones, just over 90% seen once. The data were taken from a study of shared clonotypes between healthy human individuals. Overall study findings and caveats: Relative to memory subsets, naive subsets generally showed larger estimated richness.

The specimen was naive CD4+ T cells from PBMCs. Subset: CD45RA+ positively selected. The clonotype comes from a man aged 18 to 29 in good health. Some clones in this sample may be carry-over from other donors' samples.

The CDR3 reads CASSLGRSGSTEAFF. CDR3 sequence (DNA): TGCGCCAGCAGCTTGGGGCGAAGCGGGAGCACTGAAGCTTTCTTT. This rearrangement joins TRBV5-1 to TRBJ1-1; D unresolved. The CDR3 runs 15 residues. V lost 0 bases and J 4 bases, leaving 13 bases between the germline ends. Germline V gene sequence: CDR1 SGHRS, CDR2 YFSETQ.